This record covers a single T cell receptor (beta chain). Its matching antigen is unknown. The data belong to a study of cytomegalovirus exposure and HLA in healthy donors. About the research overall: A prior analysis found about 120 million unique TCR beta sequences from around 190 million T cells. The early release's HLA-typed donors yielded 78 million or so unique TCRs. Points from the study as a whole: In vitro, a few CMV-associated chains proved specific for CMV antigens. Among the sequence variants, a highly shared cluster was likely an artifact of sequencing.

V dropped 4 bases and J dropped 7; count of bases not matched to a gene: 10. Germline CDR1 reads LGHNA; CDR2 reads YSLEER. CDR3 length: 16 amino acids. The study ran its PCR with 60 Vbeta and 13 Jbeta primers. Assay: immunoSEQ multiplex PCR; the TCRdb copy retains only in-frame clones and omits some. This sample carries fewer than 250,000 clones, about 76% of them seen once, and the ten largest clones take roughly 1.5%. The chain joins TRBV4-3 to TRBJ1-4; 9 bases fit TRBD1. The sequencing input was PBMCs. The receptor comes from a woman in her 50s in good health and CMV-seronegative. For the CDR3, the DNA is TGCGCCAGCAGCCCCCAACCCGGGACAGGGTTTGAAAAACTGTTTTTT. As protein: CASSPQPGTGFEKLFF.